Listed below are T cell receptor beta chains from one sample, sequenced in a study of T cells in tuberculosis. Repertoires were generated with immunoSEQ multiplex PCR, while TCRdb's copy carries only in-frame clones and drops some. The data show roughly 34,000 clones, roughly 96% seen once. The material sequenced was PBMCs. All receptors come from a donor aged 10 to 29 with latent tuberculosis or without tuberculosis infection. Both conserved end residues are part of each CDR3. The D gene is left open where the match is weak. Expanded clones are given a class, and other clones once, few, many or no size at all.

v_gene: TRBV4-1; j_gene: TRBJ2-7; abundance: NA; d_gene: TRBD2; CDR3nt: TGCGCCAGCAGCCAAAGACTAGCGGGGGGGGAGCAGTACTTC; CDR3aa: CASSQRLAGGEQYF
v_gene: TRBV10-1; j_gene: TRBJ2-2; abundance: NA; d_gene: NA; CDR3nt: TGCGCCAGCAGTGATACAGACACCGGGGAGCTGTTTTTT; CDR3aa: CASSDTDTGELFF
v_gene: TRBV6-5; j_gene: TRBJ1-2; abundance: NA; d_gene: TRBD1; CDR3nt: TGTGCCAGCAGTTACTCAGGGGGCTCGGGCTATGGCTACACCTTC; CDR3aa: CASSYSGGSGYGYTF
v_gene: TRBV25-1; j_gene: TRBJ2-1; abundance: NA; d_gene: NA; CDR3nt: TGTGCCAGCAGTGCCTATGAGCAGTTCTTC; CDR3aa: CASSAYEQFF
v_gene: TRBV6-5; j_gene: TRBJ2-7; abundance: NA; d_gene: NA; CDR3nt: TGTGCCAGCAGTTACGGTAGTCAGGGGACGTACGAGCAGTACTTC; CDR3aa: CASSYGSQGTYEQYF
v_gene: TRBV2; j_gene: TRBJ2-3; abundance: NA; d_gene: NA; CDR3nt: TGTGCCAGCAGTACGCTAGCGCCCCCCTGGACAGATACGCAGTATTTT; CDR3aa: CASSTLAPPWTDTQYF
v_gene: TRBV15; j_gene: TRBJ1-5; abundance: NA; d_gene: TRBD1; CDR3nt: TGTGCCACCAGCAGAGAAGGGGGCGGTGGCAATCAGCCCCAGCATTTT; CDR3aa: CATSREGGGGNQPQHF
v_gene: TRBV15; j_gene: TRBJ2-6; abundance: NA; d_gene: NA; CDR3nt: TGTGCCACCAGCCCGCGGACAGTCAGCTGGTCTGGGGCCAACGTCCTGACTTTC; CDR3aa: CATSPRTVSWSGANVLTF
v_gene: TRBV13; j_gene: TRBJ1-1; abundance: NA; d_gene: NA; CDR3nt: TGTGCCAGCAGCTTAGGCCGGAGGGGCAACACTGAAGCTTTCTTT; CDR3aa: CASSLGRRGNTEAFF
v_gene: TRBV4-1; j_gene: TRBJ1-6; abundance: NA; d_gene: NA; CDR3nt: TGCGCCAGCAGCCAAAATAGGCCAGGGGTCTCCTATAATTCACCCCTCCACTTT; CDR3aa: CASSQNRPGVSYNSPLHF
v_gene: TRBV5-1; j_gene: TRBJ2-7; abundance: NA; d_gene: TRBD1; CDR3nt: TGCGCCAGCAGCTTTCAGGGGGCGGGGTACGAGCAGTACTTC; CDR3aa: CASSFQGAGYEQYF
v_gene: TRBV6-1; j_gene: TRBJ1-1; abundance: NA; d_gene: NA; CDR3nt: TGTGCCAGCAGTCCACGGGACATGAACACTGAAGCTTTCTTT; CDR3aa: CASSPRDMNTEAFF
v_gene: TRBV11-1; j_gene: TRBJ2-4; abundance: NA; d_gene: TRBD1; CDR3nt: TGTGCCAGCAGCTTATCGGGGACAGGGAGCTGGGACATTCAGTACTTC; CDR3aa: CASSLSGTGSWDIQYF
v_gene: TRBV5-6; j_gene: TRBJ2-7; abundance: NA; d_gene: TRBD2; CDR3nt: TGTGCCAGCAGCGCCCTTCTAGCGGGGTGGTACGAGCAGTACTTC; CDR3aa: CASSALLAGWYEQYF
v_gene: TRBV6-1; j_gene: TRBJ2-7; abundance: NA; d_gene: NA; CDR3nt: TGTGCCAGCAGTGAGGGTTGGAGAGGCGAGCAGTACTTC; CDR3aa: CASSEGWRGEQYF
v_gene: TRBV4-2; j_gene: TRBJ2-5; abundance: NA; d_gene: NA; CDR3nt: TGTGCCAGCAGCCAAGTCCCCGGTGAGACCCAGTACTTC; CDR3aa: CASSQVPGETQYF
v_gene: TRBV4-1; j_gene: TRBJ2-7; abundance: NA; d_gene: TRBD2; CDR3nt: TGCGCCAGCAGCTCAAGGGGCGGGAGGACGAACGAGCAGTACTTC; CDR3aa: CASSSRGGRTNEQYF
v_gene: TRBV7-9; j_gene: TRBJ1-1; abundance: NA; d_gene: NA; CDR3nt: TGTGCCAGCAGCATACCCACAGGGTTAACCACTGAAGCTTTCTTT; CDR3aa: CASSIPTGLTTEAFF
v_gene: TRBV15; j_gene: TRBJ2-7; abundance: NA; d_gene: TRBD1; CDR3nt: TGTGCCACCAGCAGAGATCTAGTCAGGGGGCACGAGCAGTACTTC; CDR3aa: CATSRDLVRGHEQYF
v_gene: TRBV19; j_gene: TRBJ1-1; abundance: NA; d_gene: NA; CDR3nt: TGTGCCAGTAGCTACCAAAGGGGGAAAACTGAAGCTTTCTTT; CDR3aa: CASSYQRGKTEAFF
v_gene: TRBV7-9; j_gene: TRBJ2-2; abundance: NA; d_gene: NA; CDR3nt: TGTGCCAGCAGCATGGAGACCGGGGAGCTGTTTTTT; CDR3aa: CASSMETGELFF
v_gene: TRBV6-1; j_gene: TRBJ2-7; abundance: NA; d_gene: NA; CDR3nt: TGTGCCAGCAACCCGAGGCAGGGGACGTCCTACGAGCAGTACTTC; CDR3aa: CASNPRQGTSYEQYF
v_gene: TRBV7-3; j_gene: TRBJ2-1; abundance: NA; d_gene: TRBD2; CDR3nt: TGTGCCAGCAGCTTGGGCGGGGGGCCGGATGAGCAGTTCTTC; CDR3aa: CASSLGGGPDEQFF
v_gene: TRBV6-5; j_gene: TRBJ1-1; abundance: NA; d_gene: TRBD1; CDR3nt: TGTGCCAGCAGGGGACAGGGGGCCGGGGACACTGAAGCTTTCTTT; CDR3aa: CASRGQGAGDTEAFF
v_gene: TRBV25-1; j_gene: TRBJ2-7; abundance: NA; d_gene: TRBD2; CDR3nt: TGTGCCAGCAGTGTTTCTCGGGGGGGCTACGAGCAGTACTTC; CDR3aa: CASSVSRGGYEQYF
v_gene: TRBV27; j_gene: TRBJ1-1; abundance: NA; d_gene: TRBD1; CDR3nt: TGTGCCAGCAGTTTCGTACAGGGGGCGCTTGATGAAGCTTTCTTT; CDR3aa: CASSFVQGALDEAFF
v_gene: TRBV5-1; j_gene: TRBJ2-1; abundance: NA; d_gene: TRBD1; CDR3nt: TGCGCCAGCAAACAGGGGGCGAGGAATGAGCAGTTCTTC; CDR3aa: CASKQGARNEQFF
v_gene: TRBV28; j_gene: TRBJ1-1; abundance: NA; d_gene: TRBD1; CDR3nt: TGTGCCAGCAGTTTAGCCCTCCTTCTGGGGACAGGGAACACTGAAGCTTTCTTT; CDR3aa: CASSLALLLGTGNTEAFF
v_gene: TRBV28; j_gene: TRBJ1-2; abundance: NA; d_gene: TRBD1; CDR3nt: TGTGCCAGCAGTCGCCTGGACAGGGGGTCGGATGGCTACACCTTC; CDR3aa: CASSRLDRGSDGYTF
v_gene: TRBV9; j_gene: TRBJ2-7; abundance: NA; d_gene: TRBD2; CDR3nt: TGTGCCAGCAGCGGAGACGGGACTAGGGGAGCCGAGCAGTACTTC; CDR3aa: CASSGDGTRGAEQYF
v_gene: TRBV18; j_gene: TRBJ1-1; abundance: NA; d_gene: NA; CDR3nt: TGTGCCAGCTCAAGGACAGACATGAACACTGAAGCTTTCTTT; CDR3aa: CASSRTDMNTEAFF
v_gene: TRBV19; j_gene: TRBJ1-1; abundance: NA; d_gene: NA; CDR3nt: TGTGCCAGTAGTATAGTTCCAGGAAGGAACACTGAAGCTTTCTTT; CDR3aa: CASSIVPGRNTEAFF
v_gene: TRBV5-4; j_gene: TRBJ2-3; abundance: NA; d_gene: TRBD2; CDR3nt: TGTGCCAGCAGCTTGCGGCTAGCGGGGGGCACAGATACGCAGTATTTT; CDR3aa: CASSLRLAGGTDTQYF
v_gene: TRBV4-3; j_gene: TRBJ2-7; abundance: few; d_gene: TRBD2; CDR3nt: TGCGCCAGCAGCCAAGATGTGGAGCGGGGGATTTACGAGCAGTACTTC; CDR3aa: CASSQDVERGIYEQYF
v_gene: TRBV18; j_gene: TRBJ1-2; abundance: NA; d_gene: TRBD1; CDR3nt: TGTGCCAGCTCACCAGCTGGACAGGTATCCTATGGCTACACCTTC; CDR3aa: CASSPAGQVSYGYTF
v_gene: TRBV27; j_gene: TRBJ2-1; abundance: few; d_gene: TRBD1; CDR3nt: TGTGCCAGCAGTACCCGGTGGGACAGGTACAATGAGCAGTTCTTC; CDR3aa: CASSTRWDRYNEQFF
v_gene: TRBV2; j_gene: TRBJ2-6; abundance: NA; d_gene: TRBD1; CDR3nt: TGTGCCAGCAGTGTGACAGGGGCTGGGGCCAACGTCCTGACTTTC; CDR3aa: CASSVTGAGANVLTF